This T cell receptor beta chain was identified in a study of blood T cell repertoires in COVID-19. Study as a whole: Samples came from the United States, Italy and Spain, spanning acute and convalescent COVID-19. From T cells, B-cell-depleted T cells, or PBMCs came the material, which was cDNA or gDNA.

In the source study's methods: Amplification with reference gene primers provided the estimates of nucleated cell counts. Measured with immunoSEQ multiplex PCR; TCRdb has only the in-frame clones, and not every one. The V and J calls and clone size were taken over from that table, and D and trimming were inferred from the DNA. Here the sample spans tens of thousands of clones, 80% to 90% being singletons. The clonotype was recovered from a man in his fifties with active COVID-19. The sequenced sample was peripheral blood.

Here the CDR3 DNA reads TGTGCCAGTAGCATTACAGGGTGGGAGAGGCAGCCCCAGCATTTT. As protein: CASSITGWERQPQHF. The chain employs TRBV19 and TRBJ1-5; D is possibly TRBD1 (6 bases). Per the germline V gene, CDR1 is LNHDA and CDR2 is SQIVND (reference sequence). This CDR3 has 15 residues. V was cut by 6 bases and J by 7 bases, with 19 bases left in between.